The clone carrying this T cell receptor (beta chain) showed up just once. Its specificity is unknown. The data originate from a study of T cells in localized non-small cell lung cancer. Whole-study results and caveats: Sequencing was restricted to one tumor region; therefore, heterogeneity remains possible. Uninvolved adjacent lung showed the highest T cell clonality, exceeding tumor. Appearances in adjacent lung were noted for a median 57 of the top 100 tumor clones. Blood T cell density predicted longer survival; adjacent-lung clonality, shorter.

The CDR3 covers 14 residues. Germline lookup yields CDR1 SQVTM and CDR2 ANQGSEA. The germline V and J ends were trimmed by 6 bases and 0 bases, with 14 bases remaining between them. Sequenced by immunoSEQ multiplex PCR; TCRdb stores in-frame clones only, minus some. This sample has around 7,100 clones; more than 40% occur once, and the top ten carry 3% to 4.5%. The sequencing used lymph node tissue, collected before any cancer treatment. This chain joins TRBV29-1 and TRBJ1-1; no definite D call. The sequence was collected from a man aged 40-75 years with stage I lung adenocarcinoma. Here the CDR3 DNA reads TGCAGCGTCCTCCTCATGGCACTGAACACTGAAGCTTTCTTT. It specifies CSVLLMALNTEAFF. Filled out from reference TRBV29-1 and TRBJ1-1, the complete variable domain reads SAVISQKPSRDICQRGTSLTIQCQVDSQVTMMFWYRQQPGQSLTLIATANQGSEATYESGFVIDKFPISRPNLTFSTLTVSNMSPEDSSIYLCSVLLMALNTEAFFGQGTRLTVV.